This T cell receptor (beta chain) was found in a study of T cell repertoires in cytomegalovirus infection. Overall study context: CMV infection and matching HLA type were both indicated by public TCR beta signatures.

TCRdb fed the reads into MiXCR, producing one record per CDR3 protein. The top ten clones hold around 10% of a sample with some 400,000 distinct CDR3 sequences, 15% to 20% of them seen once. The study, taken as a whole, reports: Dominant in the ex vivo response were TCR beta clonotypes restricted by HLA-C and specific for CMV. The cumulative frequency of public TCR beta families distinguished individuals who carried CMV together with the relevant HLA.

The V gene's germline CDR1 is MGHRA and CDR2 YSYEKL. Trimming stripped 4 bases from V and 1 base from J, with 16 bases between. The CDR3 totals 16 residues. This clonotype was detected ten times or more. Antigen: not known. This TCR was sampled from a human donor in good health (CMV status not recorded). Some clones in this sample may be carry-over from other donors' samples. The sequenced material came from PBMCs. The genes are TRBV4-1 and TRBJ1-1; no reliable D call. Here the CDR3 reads CASSRSRSGPNTEAFF. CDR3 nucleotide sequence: TGCGCCAGCAGCCGTTCCAGGTCCGGTCCGAACACTGAAGCTTTCTTT.